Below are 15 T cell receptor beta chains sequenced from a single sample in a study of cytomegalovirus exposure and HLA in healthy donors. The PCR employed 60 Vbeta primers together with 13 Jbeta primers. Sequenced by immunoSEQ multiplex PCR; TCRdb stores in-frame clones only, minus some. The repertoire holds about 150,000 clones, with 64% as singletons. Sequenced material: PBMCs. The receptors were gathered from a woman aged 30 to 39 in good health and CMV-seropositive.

CDR3 nucleotides: TGTGCCAGCAGCCCGGGACAGGGTGGGACTGAAGCTTTCTTT. Residues: CASSPGQGGTEAFF. This chain connects TRBV9 to TRBJ1-1; 9 bases map to TRBD1. The germline gives CDR1 SGDLS, CDR2 YYNGEE. The J segment lost 5 bases and the V segment lost 4 bases, leaving 6 bases of the junction unmatched. The CDR3 has 14 residues.

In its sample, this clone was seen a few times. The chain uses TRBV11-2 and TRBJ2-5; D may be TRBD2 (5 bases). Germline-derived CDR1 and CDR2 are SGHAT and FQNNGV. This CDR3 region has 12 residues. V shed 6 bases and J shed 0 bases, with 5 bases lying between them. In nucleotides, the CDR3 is TGTGCCAGCAGGGGAGACCAAGAGACCCAGTACTTC. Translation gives CASRGDQETQYF.

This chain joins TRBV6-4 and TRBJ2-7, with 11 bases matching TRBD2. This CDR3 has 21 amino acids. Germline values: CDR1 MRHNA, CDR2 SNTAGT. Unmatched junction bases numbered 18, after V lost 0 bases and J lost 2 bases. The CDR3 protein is CASSDSYSGRAIRTLTYEQYF. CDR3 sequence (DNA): TGTGCCAGCAGTGACTCATATAGCGGGAGGGCCATCCGGACGCTCACCTACGAGCAGTACTTC.

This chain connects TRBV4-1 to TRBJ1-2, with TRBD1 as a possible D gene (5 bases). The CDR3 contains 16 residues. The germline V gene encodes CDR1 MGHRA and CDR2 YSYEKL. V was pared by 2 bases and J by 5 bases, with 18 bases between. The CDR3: CASSQPGTKKGYGYTF. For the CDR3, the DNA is TGCGCCAGCAGCCAACCCGGAACTAAGAAGGGGTATGGCTACACCTTC.

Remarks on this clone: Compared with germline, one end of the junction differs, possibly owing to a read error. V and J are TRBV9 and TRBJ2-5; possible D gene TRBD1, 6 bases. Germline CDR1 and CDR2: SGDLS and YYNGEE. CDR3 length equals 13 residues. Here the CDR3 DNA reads TGTGCCAGCAGCGTAGGGGGACAAGGGACCCAGTACTTC. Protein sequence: CASSVGGQGTQYF.

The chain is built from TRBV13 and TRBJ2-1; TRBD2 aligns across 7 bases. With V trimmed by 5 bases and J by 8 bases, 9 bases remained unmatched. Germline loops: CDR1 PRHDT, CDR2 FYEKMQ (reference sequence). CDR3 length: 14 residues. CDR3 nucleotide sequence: TGTGCCAGCAGCCTTCGGGGGGTTAGGGATGAGCAGTTCTTC. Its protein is CASSLRGVRDEQFF.

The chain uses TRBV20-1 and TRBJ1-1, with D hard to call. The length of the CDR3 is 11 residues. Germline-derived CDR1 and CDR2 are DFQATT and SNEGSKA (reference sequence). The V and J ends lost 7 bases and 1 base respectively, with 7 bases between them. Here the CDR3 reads CSVGGNTEAFF. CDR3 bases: TGCAGTGTAGGAGGGAACACTGAAGCTTTCTTT.

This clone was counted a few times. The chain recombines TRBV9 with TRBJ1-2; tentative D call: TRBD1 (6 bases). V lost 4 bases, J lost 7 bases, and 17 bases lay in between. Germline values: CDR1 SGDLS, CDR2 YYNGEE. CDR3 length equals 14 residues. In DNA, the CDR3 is TGTGCCAGCAGCACCCTGACAGGCCAGGGTGGCTACACCTTC. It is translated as CASSTLTGQGGYTF.

The CDR3 spells CASIVTPGANVLTF. CDR3 sequence (DNA): TGCGCCAGCATAGTAACTCCTGGGGCCAACGTCCTGACTTTC. The genes are TRBV5-1 and TRBJ2-6; D remains unclear. The V end was cut by 6 bases, the J end by 2 bases, with 9 bases between. The CDR3 is 14 amino acids. Germline V gene sequence: CDR1 SGHRS, CDR2 YFSETQ. The variable domain in full, completed from reference TRBV5-1 and TRBJ2-6, reads KAGVTQTPRYLIKTRGQQVTLSCSPISGHRSVSWYQQTPGQGLQFLFEYFSETQRNKGNFPGRFSGRQFSNSRSEMNVSTLELGDSALYLCASIVTPGANVLTFGAGSRLTVL.

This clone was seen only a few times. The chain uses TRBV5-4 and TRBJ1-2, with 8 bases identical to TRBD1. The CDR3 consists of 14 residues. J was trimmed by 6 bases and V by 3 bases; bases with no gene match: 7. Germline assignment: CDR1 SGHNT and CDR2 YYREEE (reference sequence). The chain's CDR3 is CASSSKDRVDGYTF. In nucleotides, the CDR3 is TGTGCCAGCAGCTCGAAGGACAGGGTAGATGGCTACACCTTC.

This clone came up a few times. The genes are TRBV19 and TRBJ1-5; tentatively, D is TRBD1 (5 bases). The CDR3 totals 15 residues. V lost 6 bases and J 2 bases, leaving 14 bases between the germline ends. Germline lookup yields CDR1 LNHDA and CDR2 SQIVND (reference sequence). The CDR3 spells CASSRRVGGNQPQHF. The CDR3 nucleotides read TGTGCCAGTAGCCGCAGGGTGGGTGGCAATCAGCCCCAGCATTTT.

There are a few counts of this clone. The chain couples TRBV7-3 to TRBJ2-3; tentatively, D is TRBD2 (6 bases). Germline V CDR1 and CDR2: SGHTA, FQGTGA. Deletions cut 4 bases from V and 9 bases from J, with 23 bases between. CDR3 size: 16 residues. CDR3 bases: TGTGCCAGCAGCTCCCCCGGCTTGGAGGGATGGGGAACGCAGTATTTT. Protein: CASSSPGLEGWGTQYF.

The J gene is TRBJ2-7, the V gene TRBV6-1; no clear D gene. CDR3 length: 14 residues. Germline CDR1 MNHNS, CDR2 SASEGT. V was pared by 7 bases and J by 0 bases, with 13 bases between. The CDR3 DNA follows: TGTGCCAGCACGCCAGAAGTTTCCTCCTACGAGCAGTACTTC. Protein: CASTPEVSSYEQYF.

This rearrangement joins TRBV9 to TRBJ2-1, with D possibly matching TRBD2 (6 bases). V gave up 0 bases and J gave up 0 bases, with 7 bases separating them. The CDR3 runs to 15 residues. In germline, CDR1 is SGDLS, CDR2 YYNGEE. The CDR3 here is CASSVGDFSYNEQFF. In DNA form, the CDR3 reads TGTGCCAGCAGCGTAGGGGACTTCTCCTACAATGAGCAGTTCTTC.

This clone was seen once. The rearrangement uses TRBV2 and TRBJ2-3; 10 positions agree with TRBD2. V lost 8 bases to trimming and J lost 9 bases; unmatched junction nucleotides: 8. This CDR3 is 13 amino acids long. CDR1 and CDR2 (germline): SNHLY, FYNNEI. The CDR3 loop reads CASERGGMRTQYF. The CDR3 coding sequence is TGTGCCAGCGAGCGGGGGGGCATGAGGACGCAGTATTTT.